The 10 T cell receptor beta chains reported below all come from one sample, sequenced in a study of shared clonotypes between healthy human individuals. The data were produced by immunoSEQ multiplex PCR, yet TCRdb's version contains in-frame clones alone and is incomplete. The sample has about 1 million clones; about 75% are singletons. The material sequenced was memory CD4+ T cells sorted from blood. Described subset: CD45RA-negative fraction. The receptor set was obtained from a young man in good health.

The chain is built from TRBV5-6 and TRBJ2-7, with D perhaps being TRBD1 or TRBD2 (5 bases each). CDR1 is SGHDT and CDR2 is YYEEEE in the germline V gene. The CDR3 loop spans 15 amino acids. Trimming took 0 bases from V and 0 from J, leaving 10 bases between them. CDR3 residues: CASSLGGSLSYEQYF. The CDR3 nucleotides are TGTGCCAGCAGCTTGGGGGGGTCCCTCTCCTACGAGCAGTACTTC.

This clone appeared many times. This chain connects TRBV4-2 to TRBJ2-5, with D possibly TRBD2 on 5 matching bases. The CDR3 contains 15 residues. V was clipped by 0 bases and J by 2 bases, with 10 bases between them. Per germline, CDR1 LGHNA and CDR2 YNFKEQ. The CDR3 DNA reads as TGTGCCAGCAGCCAAGATTTTTCGGGGCAAGAGACCCAGTACTTC. Amino acids: CASSQDFSGQETQYF.

CDR3 nucleotides: TGTGCCAGCAACCCCGCTGGCGGGCTCGAGCAGTACTTC. Translated, it gives CASNPAGGLEQYF. The chain carries TRBV11-2 and TRBJ2-7, with TRBD2 as a possible D gene (5 bases). Germline-derived CDR1 and CDR2 are SGHAT and FQNNGV. Deletions cut 7 bases from V and 6 bases from J, with 16 bases between. There are 13 residues in the CDR3.

This clone occurred once. The V and J genes are TRBV30 and TRBJ1-6; TRBD1 might be the D (6 bases). The V end was cut by 5 bases, the J end by 11 bases, with 13 bases between. Germline values: CDR1 GTSNPN, CDR2 SVGIG (reference sequence). There are 12 residues in the CDR3. The CDR3 sequence: CAWGGADAPLHF. The CDR3 DNA sequence: TGTGCCTGGGGGGGGGCGGACGCACCCCTCCACTTT.

The genes are TRBV4-1 and TRBJ2-7; D is possibly TRBD1 (6 bases). From germline, CDR1 is MGHRA and CDR2 YSYEKL. This CDR3 is built from 13 residues. Between the trimmed V and J ends, which lost 4 bases and 3 bases, there was a span of 10 bases. Written as DNA, the CDR3 is TGCGCCAGCAGCCGTTCACAGGGCTACGAGCAGTACTTC. Its translation: CASSRSQGYEQYF.

This clone was observed at least ten times. The J gene is TRBJ2-1, the V gene TRBV6-6; D not certain. Trimming pared 2 bases from V and 7 bases from J, leaving 3 bases between. This CDR3 contains 11 residues. Germline V gene sequence: CDR1 MNHNY, CDR2 SVGAGI (reference sequence). Here the CDR3 reads CASSYLNEQFF. The CDR3 nucleotides are TGTGCCAGCAGTTACCTTAATGAGCAGTTCTTC.

V usage is TRBV5-6 and J usage is TRBJ1-2, with D possibly TRBD1 on 5 matching bases. From germline, CDR1 is SGHDT and CDR2 YYEEEE. The CDR3 covers 15 residues. V lost 2 bases and J 6 bases, leaving 17 bases between the germline ends. Written as DNA, the CDR3 is TGTGCCAGCAGCTTCTCGGTCCCTGGGGGGGATGGCTACACCTTC. Amino acid sequence: CASSFSVPGGDGYTF. Based on the CDR3 plus reference TRBV5-6 and TRBJ1-2, the full variable domain is DAGVTQSPTHLIKTRGQQVTLRCSPKSGHDTVSWYQQALGQGPQFIFQYYEEEERQRGNFPDRFSGHQFPNYSSELNVNALLLGDSALYLCASSFSVPGGDGYTFGSGTRLTVV.

This clone has a handful of counts. The sample has other DNA sequences that encode this CDR3 too. The chain is built from TRBV5-1 and TRBJ1-1; D may be TRBD1 (5 bases). The germline V gene encodes CDR1 SGHRS and CDR2 YFSETQ. Trimming cost V 1 base and J 1 base, with 8 bases left between them. The CDR3 spans 14 residues. CDR3 protein: CASSLNQGNTEAFF. CDR3 coding DNA: TGCGCCAGCAGCTTGAATCAGGGGAACACTGAAGCTTTCTTT.

The genes are TRBV20-1 and TRBJ2-5; D is ambiguous. Germline CDR1 is DFQATT and CDR2 is SNEGSKA (reference sequence). The CDR3 loop spans 11 amino acids. The CDR3 DNA is TGCATTGTATGGGTGGGCGAGACCCAGTACTTC. This codes for CIVWVGETQYF.

Details on this clone: The sample holds other DNA sequences that translate to the same CDR3. The J gene is TRBJ2-1, the V gene TRBV5-1; D is undetermined. This CDR3 is built from 12 residues. Germline CDR1 is SGHRS and CDR2 is YFSETQ. Between the trimmed V and J ends, which lost 0 bases and 6 bases, there was a span of 4 bases. CDR3 protein: CASSLGGNEQFF. The CDR3 nucleotides are TGCGCCAGCAGCTTGGGTGGCAATGAGCAGTTCTTC.